Listed below are T cell receptor beta chains from one sample, sequenced in a study of a mutant IDH1 vaccine in newly diagnosed glioma. The repertoire was sequenced with immunoSEQ multiplex PCR; TCRdb's copy has only in-frame clones and lacks some. The table lists roughly 70,000 clones, around 83% of them singletons. Sequences were derived from peripheral blood mononuclear cells (PBMCs), sampled from a glioma patient treated with radiotherapy, temozolomide or both. Receptors were obtained from a woman aged 18-35 years with glioma. Some clones in this sample may be carry-over from other donors' samples. The CDR3 runs from the conserved cysteine through the conserved F or W. Each record gives: D gene, clone size, CDR3 length, V gene, J gene, CDR3 DNA, CDR3 protein. The D gene is left open where the match is weak. Some rows have no size entry. The others give once, few or many, or a class for an expanded clone.

d_gene: TRBD2; abundance: .; len: 17; v_gene: TRBV7-3; j_gene: TRBJ2-1; CDR3nt: TGTGCCAGCAGCGCCGTATGGCGGGGGGGCTCCTACAATGAGCAGTTCTTC; CDR3aa: CASSAVWRGGSYNEQFF
d_gene: TRBD1; abundance: .; len: 16; v_gene: TRBV7-9; j_gene: TRBJ1-2; CDR3nt: TGTGCCAGCAGCTTAGCGAGACCAGGGGGCGGGGATGGCTACACCTTC; CDR3aa: CASSLARPGGGDGYTF
d_gene: .; abundance: .; len: 13; v_gene: TRBV19; j_gene: TRBJ1-1; CDR3nt: TGTGCCAGTACGATGAAAATGAACACTGAAGCTTTCTTT; CDR3aa: CASTMKMNTEAFF
d_gene: .; abundance: .; len: 12; v_gene: TRBV19; j_gene: TRBJ2-7; CDR3nt: TGTGCCAGTAGTATTGGGGGAGGCGAGCAGTACTTC; CDR3aa: CASSIGGGEQYF
d_gene: TRBD1; abundance: .; len: 15; v_gene: TRBV2; j_gene: TRBJ1-5; CDR3nt: TGTGCCAGCAAGTCCGCCGGGACAGTTTATCAGCCCCAGCATTTT; CDR3aa: CASKSAGTVYQPQHF
d_gene: .; abundance: .; len: 14; v_gene: TRBV6-5; j_gene: TRBJ1-3; CDR3nt: TGTGCCAGCAGACCCGATAGGGCTGGAAACACCATATATTTT; CDR3aa: CASRPDRAGNTIYF
d_gene: .; abundance: .; len: 13; v_gene: TRBV27; j_gene: TRBJ1-4; CDR3nt: TGTGCCAGCAGTTTTCGGGGGAATGAAAAACTGTTTTTT; CDR3aa: CASSFRGNEKLFF
d_gene: .; abundance: .; len: 14; v_gene: TRBV29-1; j_gene: TRBJ2-7; CDR3nt: TGCAGCGTCTTGACAGCCAGGAGCTCCTACGAGCAGTACTTC; CDR3aa: CSVLTARSSYEQYF
d_gene: .; abundance: few; len: 16; v_gene: TRBV6-5; j_gene: TRBJ1-2; CDR3nt: TGTGCCAGCAGTTACTCGAGGTCCAGGAATAACTATGGCTACACCTTC; CDR3aa: CASSYSRSRNNYGYTF
d_gene: TRBD1; abundance: .; len: 13; v_gene: TRBV30; j_gene: TRBJ2-7; CDR3nt: TGTGCCTGGAGTCCGACAGGGTCTCACGAGCAGTACTTC; CDR3aa: CAWSPTGSHEQYF
d_gene: .; abundance: .; len: 13; v_gene: TRBV5-1; j_gene: TRBJ2-5; CDR3nt: TGCGCCAGCAGCACGAGGATCCGAGAGACCCAGTACTTC; CDR3aa: CASSTRIRETQYF
d_gene: .; abundance: .; len: 11; v_gene: TRBV5-8; j_gene: TRBJ2-5; CDR3nt: TGTGCCAGCAGCTTGAGTGAGACCCAGTACTTC; CDR3aa: CASSLSETQYF
d_gene: .; abundance: .; len: 11; v_gene: TRBV2; j_gene: TRBJ2-5; CDR3nt: TGTGCCAGCAGGGGATGGGAGACCCAGTACTTC; CDR3aa: CASRGWETQYF
d_gene: .; abundance: .; len: 13; v_gene: TRBV27; j_gene: TRBJ1-5; CDR3nt: TGTGCCAGCAGTTTAATGAGCAATCAGCCCCAGCATTTT; CDR3aa: CASSLMSNQPQHF
d_gene: .; abundance: .; len: 15; v_gene: TRBV4-1; j_gene: TRBJ2-7; CDR3nt: TGCGCCAGCAGCCAAGATCTAGGGCGGTCCTACGAGCAGTACTTC; CDR3aa: CASSQDLGRSYEQYF
d_gene: .; abundance: .; len: 15; v_gene: TRBV6-5; j_gene: TRBJ1-3; CDR3nt: TGTGCCAGCAGTTCCTCGGCGTTGGTTAGGAACACCATATATTTT; CDR3aa: CASSSSALVRNTIYF
d_gene: TRBD1; abundance: few; len: 15; v_gene: TRBV6-5; j_gene: TRBJ1-1; CDR3nt: TGTGCCAGCAGTAAATCAGGGGGCAGGGACACTGAAGCTTTCTTT; CDR3aa: CASSKSGGRDTEAFF
d_gene: .; abundance: few; len: 14; v_gene: TRBV28; j_gene: TRBJ1-4; CDR3nt: TGTGCCAGCAGTTTAGGGCAGGGGCGAGAAAAACTGTTTTTT; CDR3aa: CASSLGQGREKLFF
d_gene: .; abundance: once; len: 12; v_gene: TRBV29-1; j_gene: TRBJ1-2; CDR3nt: TGCAGCGTTGAAGATGGAGGGAGTGGCTACACCTTC; CDR3aa: CSVEDGGSGYTF
d_gene: .; abundance: .; len: 10; v_gene: TRBV6-6; j_gene: TRBJ1-1; CDR3nt: TGTGCCAGCAGCAGGGCGGAAGCTTTCTTT; CDR3aa: CASSRAEAFF
d_gene: TRBD1; abundance: .; len: 14; v_gene: TRBV9; j_gene: TRBJ2-7; CDR3nt: TGTGCCAGCAGCGACAGCGGACAGGTCAACGAGCAGTACTTC; CDR3aa: CASSDSGQVNEQYF
d_gene: .; abundance: once; len: 16; v_gene: TRBV6-5; j_gene: TRBJ1-3; CDR3nt: TGTGCCAGCAGTTACTCTATGGGAGCCCCTGGAAACACCATATATTTT; CDR3aa: CASSYSMGAPGNTIYF
d_gene: .; abundance: .; len: 12; v_gene: TRBV7-2; j_gene: TRBJ1-3; CDR3nt: TGTGCCAGCAGCTTAAACGGAAACACCATATATTTT; CDR3aa: CASSLNGNTIYF
d_gene: .; abundance: .; len: 13; v_gene: TRBV7-9; j_gene: TRBJ2-7; CDR3nt: TGTGCCAGCAGCACCCCTGCGGGATACGAGCAGTACTTC; CDR3aa: CASSTPAGYEQYF
d_gene: .; abundance: .; len: 15; v_gene: TRBV6-5; j_gene: TRBJ2-1; CDR3nt: TGTGCCAGCAGTTCACCCAGAGGGTCCTACAATGAGCAGTTCTTC; CDR3aa: CASSSPRGSYNEQFF
d_gene: .; abundance: .; len: 12; v_gene: TRBV7-2; j_gene: TRBJ2-3; CDR3nt: TGTGCCAGCAGTACTCTCCCCGATACGCAGTATTTT; CDR3aa: CASSTLPDTQYF
d_gene: .; abundance: .; len: 12; v_gene: TRBV29-1; j_gene: TRBJ1-1; CDR3nt: TGCAGCGTCGATAAGGGGTCCAACTTGGCTTTCTTT; CDR3aa: CSVDKGSNLAFF
d_gene: TRBD1; abundance: .; len: 14; v_gene: TRBV29-1; j_gene: TRBJ2-7; CDR3nt: TGCAGCGTTGTAGTAGGGACAGGGGTCCACGAGCAGTACTTC; CDR3aa: CSVVVGTGVHEQYF
d_gene: TRBD2; abundance: .; len: 18; v_gene: TRBV29-1; j_gene: TRBJ2-1; CDR3nt: TGCAGCGTTGAAGATCCGACTAGCACGGGGGTCTCCTACAATGAGCAGTTCTTC; CDR3aa: CSVEDPTSTGVSYNEQFF
d_gene: .; abundance: .; len: 15; v_gene: TRBV6-1; j_gene: TRBJ1-4; CDR3nt: TGTGCCAGCAGTGAATCTCTAGGGTATAATGAAAAACTGTTTTTT; CDR3aa: CASSESLGYNEKLFF
d_gene: TRBD2; abundance: .; len: 18; v_gene: TRBV7-2; j_gene: TRBJ2-3; CDR3nt: TGTGCCAGCAGCGCCTTGAGGACTAGCGGGGGGGCCCGAGATACGCAGTATTTT; CDR3aa: CASSALRTSGGARDTQYF
d_gene: .; abundance: .; len: 13; v_gene: TRBV2; j_gene: TRBJ2-7; CDR3nt: TGTGCCAGCAGTGAACCGTGGACTGACGAGCAGTACTTC; CDR3aa: CASSEPWTDEQYF
d_gene: .; abundance: .; len: 15; v_gene: TRBV7-2; j_gene: TRBJ2-3; CDR3nt: TGTGCCAGCAGCGGTCCGGGACGGAAAACAGATACGCAGTATTTT; CDR3aa: CASSGPGRKTDTQYF
d_gene: TRBD1; abundance: .; len: 13; v_gene: TRBV9; j_gene: TRBJ1-1; CDR3nt: TGTGCCAGCAGCGGGACAGGGGCTACTGAAGCTTTCTTT; CDR3aa: CASSGTGATEAFF
d_gene: TRBD1; abundance: .; len: 15; v_gene: TRBV19; j_gene: TRBJ1-6; CDR3nt: TGTGCCAGTAGCCCAGCGGACAGGAGTAATTCACCCCTCCACTTT; CDR3aa: CASSPADRSNSPLHF
d_gene: TRBD1; abundance: .; len: 17; v_gene: TRBV15; j_gene: TRBJ1-2; CDR3nt: TGTGCCACCAGCAGAGATTTGGAGACAGGGGAAAACTATGGCTACACCTTC; CDR3aa: CATSRDLETGENYGYTF
d_gene: TRBD1; abundance: .; len: 14; v_gene: TRBV6-1; j_gene: TRBJ1-1; CDR3nt: TGTGCCAGCAGGGACAGACAGGGGAACACTGAAGCTTTCTTT; CDR3aa: CASRDRQGNTEAFF
d_gene: TRBD1; abundance: .; len: 15; v_gene: TRBV9; j_gene: TRBJ1-1; CDR3nt: TGTGCCAGCAGCGTAGCTGGGACAGCGGGCACTGAAGCTTTCTTT; CDR3aa: CASSVAGTAGTEAFF
d_gene: .; abundance: once; len: 14; v_gene: TRBV6-5; j_gene: TRBJ2-2; CDR3nt: TGTGCCAGCATCGAAGGTTGGGGCGCCGGGGAGCTGTTTTTT; CDR3aa: CASIEGWGAGELFF
d_gene: .; abundance: .; len: 15; v_gene: TRBV6-5; j_gene: TRBJ1-1; CDR3nt: TGTGCCAGCAGTTACGAGGGCAGGGATACCACTGAAGCTTTCTTT; CDR3aa: CASSYEGRDTTEAFF
d_gene: .; abundance: once; len: 11; v_gene: TRBV5-1; j_gene: TRBJ1-1; CDR3nt: TGCGCCAGCAGCTTCGGGATTGAAGCTTTCTTT; CDR3aa: CASSFGIEAFF
d_gene: .; abundance: .; len: 12; v_gene: TRBV29-1; j_gene: TRBJ2-7; CDR3nt: TGCAGCGGCCGGGACCCACAGGGCGAGCAGTACTTC; CDR3aa: CSGRDPQGEQYF
d_gene: TRBD1; abundance: .; len: 14; v_gene: TRBV7-9; j_gene: TRBJ1-5; CDR3nt: TGTGCCAGCAGCGAAGGGACAGGGGATCAGCCCCAGCATTTT; CDR3aa: CASSEGTGDQPQHF
d_gene: .; abundance: .; len: 13; v_gene: TRBV19; j_gene: TRBJ1-1; CDR3nt: TGTGCCAGTACCCCGGGGGGGAGAGCTGAAGCTTTCTTT; CDR3aa: CASTPGGRAEAFF
d_gene: .; abundance: .; len: 12; v_gene: TRBV6-5; j_gene: TRBJ1-2; CDR3nt: TGTGCCAGCAGTCCTGGGGGGAGGGGCTACACCTTC; CDR3aa: CASSPGGRGYTF
d_gene: TRBD2; abundance: .; len: 19; v_gene: TRBV4-1; j_gene: TRBJ2-7; CDR3nt: TGCGCCAGCAAGAAAGAGGACGGCGGGAGCCAGGGATGGGCCTACGAGCAGTACTTC; CDR3aa: CASKKEDGGSQGWAYEQYF
d_gene: .; abundance: .; len: 15; v_gene: TRBV4-3; j_gene: TRBJ2-5; CDR3nt: TGCGCCAGCAGCCAAGATCTCGGTAGGGTAGAGACCCAGTACTTC; CDR3aa: CASSQDLGRVETQYF
d_gene: TRBD1; abundance: .; len: 14; v_gene: TRBV4-1; j_gene: TRBJ1-1; CDR3nt: TGCGCCAGCAGTAGACAGGGTGGGGACACTGAAGCTTTCTTT; CDR3aa: CASSRQGGDTEAFF
d_gene: TRBD2; abundance: .; len: 15; v_gene: TRBV6-4; j_gene: TRBJ2-1; CDR3nt: TGTGCCAGCAGTGACTCGACTAGCGGGATGGATGAGCAGTTCTTC; CDR3aa: CASSDSTSGMDEQFF
d_gene: .; abundance: .; len: 12; v_gene: TRBV6-1; j_gene: TRBJ2-7; CDR3nt: TGTGCCAGCAGTGAATTAAGGAGCGAGCAGTACTTC; CDR3aa: CASSELRSEQYF
d_gene: .; abundance: .; len: 15; v_gene: TRBV27; j_gene: TRBJ2-7; CDR3nt: TGTGCCAGCAGTTTATCGCGCGGCAGGGGCTACGAGCAGTACTTC; CDR3aa: CASSLSRGRGYEQYF
d_gene: .; abundance: .; len: 12; v_gene: TRBV19; j_gene: TRBJ2-5; CDR3nt: TGTGCCAGTAGTACCGGGAGTGAGACCCAGTACTTC; CDR3aa: CASSTGSETQYF
d_gene: .; abundance: .; len: 16; v_gene: TRBV7-2; j_gene: TRBJ1-1; CDR3nt: TGTGCCAGCAGCCCCCCCCGCGGGTGGAGATACACTGAAGCTTTCTTT; CDR3aa: CASSPPRGWRYTEAFF
d_gene: TRBD1; abundance: .; len: 12; v_gene: TRBV29-1; j_gene: TRBJ1-4; CDR3nt: TGCAGCAAAGGGGGCACTAATGAAAAACTGTTTTTT; CDR3aa: CSKGGTNEKLFF
d_gene: .; abundance: .; len: 15; v_gene: TRBV29-1; j_gene: TRBJ1-2; CDR3nt: TGCAGCGTTGAAGGTGTCGCGGACGGGGACTATGGCTACACCTTC; CDR3aa: CSVEGVADGDYGYTF